Following are 30 T cell receptor beta chains from one sample sequenced in a study of blood T cell repertoires in COVID-19 (dated by TCRdb to the early 2020s). The library was obtained by the immunoSEQ multiplex PCR assay. TCRdb re-hosts the immuneACCESS table, in-frame sequences only. Its copies lack some clones; in the studies checked, an unresolved V gene accounts for under half of them, and the cause for the rest is not known. This sample holds some 120,000 clones; approximately 68% were observed only once. The ten largest make up approximately 2.3% of the sample. Sequencing was carried out using peripheral blood. These TCRs come from a woman in her seventies with acute or convalescent COVID-19.

This chain links TRBV6-5 with TRBJ1-6; 7 bases agree with TRBD1. Germline V gives CDR1 MNHEY, CDR2 SVGAGI. V shed 4 bases and J 6 bases; nucleotides not matched to a gene: 9. The CDR3 spans 16 residues. The CDR3 DNA reads TGTGCCAGCAGTTCGTCTAGGACAGGCCTTAATTCACCCCTCCACTTT. It translates to CASSSSRTGLNSPLHF.

This sequence joins TRBV28 and TRBJ2-4, with D perhaps matching TRBD2 (5 bases). Germline values: CDR1 MDHEN, CDR2 SYDVKM. V was pared by 4 bases and J by 1 base, with 8 bases between. The CDR3 has 14 amino acids. CDR3 loop: CASSYPGAKNIQYF. The DNA for the CDR3 is TGTGCCAGCAGTTACCCGGGGGCCAAAAACATTCAGTACTTC.

The CDR3 region is CASAGAMNTGELFF. The CDR3 bases are TGTGCCAGCGCGGGGGCCATGAACACCGGGGAGCTGTTTTTT. The chain links TRBV2 to TRBJ2-2; tentatively, D is TRBD2 (7 bases). Between the trimmed V and J ends, which lost 8 bases and 1 base, there was a span of 11 bases. CDR1 is SNHLY and CDR2 is FYNNEI in the germline V gene. The CDR3 is 14 residues long.

The V gene is TRBV14, the J gene TRBJ1-2; TRBD1 aligns across 8 bases. Germline V gene data show CDR1 as SGHDN and CDR2 as FVKESK. The CDR3 sequence is 15 residues long. V gave up 2 bases and J gave up 2 bases; unmatched junction bases: 4. This CDR3 reads CASSQRTGTNYGYTF. CDR3 nucleotide sequence: TGTGCCAGCAGCCAAAGGACAGGGACCAACTATGGCTACACCTTC.

The chain combines TRBV10-1 with TRBJ1-1; the D is unclear. The CDR3 covers 12 residues. V lost 6 bases to trimming and J lost 0 bases, with 5 bases between them. CDR1 WNHNN and CDR2 SYGVQD come from the germline V gene (reference sequence). CDR3 bases: TGCGCCAGCAGAGGAGTGAACACTGAAGCTTTCTTT. Residues: CASRGVNTEAFF.

This clone was seen ten or more times. The J gene is TRBJ1-2, the V gene TRBV6-2 or TRBV6-3; D gene unclear. In germline, CDR1 is MNHEY, CDR2 SVGEGT. The CDR3 covers 13 residues. The V end was cut by 2 bases, the J end by 8 bases, with 12 bases between. The CDR3 sequence: CASSYRPRQGYTF. The CDR3 DNA is TGTGCCAGCAGTTACCGCCCCAGGCAGGGCTACACCTTC.

The J gene is TRBJ2-1, the V gene TRBV5-1; maybe TRBD1 (5 bases). Deletions cut 6 bases from V and 2 bases from J, with 9 bases between. Germline V gene sequence: CDR1 SGHRS, CDR2 YFSETQ. The CDR3 is 13 residues long. The DNA of the CDR3 is TGCGCCAGCAACCAGGGAACCTACAATGAGCAGTTCTTC. It translates to CASNQGTYNEQFF.

The chain combines TRBV2 with TRBJ2-1, with 12 bases matching TRBD2. CDR3 size: 15 residues. V was clipped by 2 bases and J by 6 bases; unmatched bases: 2. From germline, CDR1 is SNHLY and CDR2 FYNNEI. CDR3 residues: CASSETSGRLNEQFF. As DNA, the CDR3 is TGTGCCAGCAGTGAAACTAGCGGGAGGCTCAATGAGCAGTTCTTC.

V is TRBV10-1 and J is TRBJ2-2; D ambiguous. This CDR3 is 15 amino acids long. Trimming shortened V by 0 bases and J by 11 bases, and 16 bases separated the two germline ends. Germline V gene lookup returns CDR1 WNHNN and CDR2 SYGVQD (reference sequence). The CDR3 bases are TGCGCCAGCAGTGAGTCTCTAGGCGCTAGGAACGAGCTGTTTTTT. Translated, it gives CASSESLGARNELFF.

The CDR3, as DNA: TGTGCCAGCAGTTCCGGACAGGCTCTCGGTCAGCCCCAGCATTTT. This codes for CASSSGQALGQPQHF. The chain links TRBV28 to TRBJ1-5, with 7 bases matching TRBD1. The CDR3 loop spans 15 amino acids. The V gene's germline CDR1 is MDHEN and CDR2 SYDVKM. With V trimmed by 4 bases and J by 6 bases, 9 bases remained unmatched.

This clone showed up just a few times. The V gene is TRBV19, the J gene TRBJ1-2; D may be TRBD1 (5 bases). This CDR3 has 14 amino acids. CDR1 LNHDA and CDR2 SQIVND come from the germline V gene (reference sequence). V shed 10 bases and J shed 3 bases, with 18 bases lying between them. The CDR3 coding sequence is TGTGCCACCCACCAAGCTACAGGTGACTATGGCTACACCTTC. It codes for CATHQATGDYGYTF.

The chain combines TRBV19 with TRBJ2-1, with 9 nucleotides matching TRBD1. The CDR3 covers 11 residues. Per the germline V gene, CDR1 is LNHDA and CDR2 is SQIVND (reference sequence). With V trimmed by 6 bases and J by 14 bases, 5 bases remained unmatched. The CDR3 nucleotides read TGTGCCAGTAGAAGACAGGGGGTGAAGTTCTTC. It yields the protein CASRRQGVKFF.

This clone has just a few counts. J is TRBJ2-3 and V is TRBV6-5, with a possible D match to TRBD1 (5 bases). Germline loops: CDR1 MNHEY, CDR2 SVGAGI. The V and J ends lost 8 bases and 10 bases respectively, with 16 bases between them. The CDR3 sequence is 12 residues long. In DNA form, the CDR3 reads TGTGCCAGCCGGCCGACAGCGACCGCGCAGTATTTT. It codes for CASRPTATAQYF.

The V call is TRBV21-1, the J call TRBJ2-5; the DNA was not compared with TRBD2, the D call given in the table. TRBV21-1 is deemed a pseudogene. CDR3 size: 16 residues. The CDR3 loop reads CASSRLAGRSQETQYF. CDR3 nucleotide sequence: TGTGCCAGCAGCAGGCTAGCGGGACGTTCCCAAGAGACCCAGTACTTC.

The J gene is TRBJ1-1, the V gene TRBV4-1; 7 bases are shared with TRBD1. This CDR3 is built from 12 residues. The V segment lost 1 base and the J segment 11 bases; nucleotides outside the gene matches: 4. Per the germline V gene, CDR1 is MGHRA and CDR2 is YSYEKL. CDR3 region: CASSQVTGKAFF. CDR3 coding DNA: TGCGCCAGCAGCCAAGTGACAGGGAAGGCTTTCTTT.

This clone was seen once. The J gene is TRBJ2-1, the V gene TRBV9; 12 nucleotides match TRBD1. Per germline, CDR1 SGDLS and CDR2 YYNGEE. The CDR3 totals 16 residues. The J segment lost 7 bases and the V segment lost 3 bases, leaving 8 bases of the junction unmatched. The CDR3 sequence: CASSALPGQGANEQFF. In DNA form, the CDR3 reads TGTGCCAGCAGCGCATTACCGGGACAGGGGGCGAATGAGCAGTTCTTC.

At least ten counts were recorded for this clone. The rearrangement joins TRBV5-6 to TRBJ1-4; D might be TRBD1 (5 bases). The CDR3 is made up of 14 amino acids. Per the germline V gene, CDR1 is SGHDT and CDR2 is YYEEEE. The V end was cut by 1 base, the J end by 8 bases, with 12 bases between. CDR3 sequence (DNA): TGTGCCAGCAGCTTGAGTGCGGGGGTGGAAAAACTGTTTTTT. Amino acid sequence: CASSLSAGVEKLFF.

The gene calls are TRBV5-6 and TRBJ1-1; tentatively, D is TRBD1 (6 bases). The germline V gene has CDR1 SGHDT and CDR2 YYEEEE. V dropped 2 bases and J dropped 3 bases, with 11 bases sitting between them. The CDR3 runs 14 residues. The CDR3 region is CASSFEAGDTEAFF. The CDR3 coding sequence is TGTGCCAGCAGCTTTGAGGCAGGGGACACTGAAGCTTTCTTT.

The chain uses TRBV6-2 or TRBV6-3 and TRBJ1-5; 10 nucleotides line up with TRBD1. J was trimmed by 3 bases and V by 0 bases; bases with no gene match: 8. The CDR3 length is 18 residues. Germline CDR1 MNHEY, CDR2 SVGEGT. CDR3 amino acids: CASSYSVRTGGTNQPQHF. The CDR3 coding sequence is TGTGCCAGCAGTTACTCTGTCCGGACAGGGGGAACCAATCAGCCCCAGCATTTT.

The chain combines TRBV30 with TRBJ1-5; D unclear. Between the trimmed V and J ends, which lost 2 bases and 11 bases, there was a span of 16 bases. The CDR3 extends over 13 amino acids. Germline assignment: CDR1 GTSNPN and CDR2 SVGIG (reference sequence). This CDR3 is CAWSSSPDGAQHF. CDR3 DNA: TGTGCCTGGAGTTCCTCCCCGGACGGGGCCCAGCATTTT.

The sample holds a few counts of this clone. The chain is built from TRBV25-1 and TRBJ1-1; D unclear. Germline V gives CDR1 MGHDK, CDR2 SYGVNS. CDR3 length: 12 residues. Trimming pared 3 bases from V and 8 bases from J, leaving 10 bases between. The CDR3 bases are TGTGCCAGCAGTGATGAGAGGAGCGAAGCTTTCTTT. It encodes CASSDERSEAFF.

The J gene is TRBJ2-1, the V gene TRBV5-5; 11 nucleotides line up with TRBD1. This CDR3 comprises 16 residues. After removal of 1 base from V and 6 bases from J, the junction contained 6 bases not matched to a gene. CDR1 and CDR2 from the germline V gene are SGHKS and YYEKEE (reference sequence). The CDR3 DNA sequence: TGTGCCAGCAGCTTGAATCCGGGACAGGGGGTCAATGAGCAGTTCTTC. Translation gives CASSLNPGQGVNEQFF.

This clone was seen a handful of times. The rearrangement joins TRBV7-9 to TRBJ2-4, with a possible D match to TRBD1 (6 bases). From germline, CDR1 is SEHNR and CDR2 FQNEAQ (reference sequence). V lost 5 bases, J lost 7 bases, and 9 bases lay in between. There are 12 residues in the CDR3. The chain's CDR3 is CASSPTGNIQYF. In DNA, the CDR3 is TGTGCCAGCAGCCCCACAGGGAACATTCAGTACTTC.

The chain recombines TRBV6-5 with TRBJ1-1; no reliable D call. Germline V lookup: CDR1 MNHEY, CDR2 SVGAGI. CDR3 length equals 13 residues. Trimming stripped 0 bases from V and 5 bases from J, with 7 bases between. CDR3 amino acids: CASSYSRETEAFF. The CDR3 bases are TGTGCCAGCAGTTACTCGAGGGAGACTGAAGCTTTCTTT.

The chain has TRBV4-1 and TRBJ2-2, with 12 positions matching TRBD2. CDR3 size: 19 residues. Germline assignment: CDR1 MGHRA and CDR2 YSYEKL. The V gene end was trimmed by 0 bases and the J gene end by 5 bases; junction bases not matched to a gene: 10. CDR3 in DNA: TGCGCCAGCAGCCAAGACCCCCCCGTTACTAGCGGGAGGACCGGGGAGCTGTTTTTT. As protein: CASSQDPPVTSGRTGELFF.

The rearrangement joins TRBV5-1 to TRBJ2-1, with 12 nucleotides matching TRBD2. This CDR3 is 15 amino acids long. Germline loops: CDR1 SGHRS, CDR2 YFSETQ. J was trimmed by 9 bases and V by 0 bases; bases with no gene match: 4. CDR3 coding DNA: TGCGCCAGCAGCTTGGAGCTAGCGGGGGGGCCTGAGCAGTTCTTC. This translates into CASSLELAGGPEQFF.

The V gene is TRBV5-1, the J gene TRBJ2-3, with no clear D. Germline assignment: CDR1 SGHRS and CDR2 YFSETQ. Trimming left V 4 bases short and J 6 bases short, with 12 bases between. This CDR3 region has 13 residues. This CDR3 is CASSPYSSDTQYF. Here the CDR3 DNA reads TGCGCCAGCAGCCCCTATTCTTCGGATACGCAGTATTTT.

This clone was detected a few times. This chain uses TRBV7-9 with TRBJ1-2; no reliable D call. This CDR3 region has 17 residues. Germline CDR1 and CDR2: SEHNR and FQNEAQ (reference sequence). Deletions cut 2 bases from V and 4 bases from J, with 20 bases between. The CDR3 spells CASSLRGGPPEGYGYTF. CDR3 in DNA: TGTGCCAGCAGCTTACGTGGCGGGCCCCCGGAGGGCTATGGCTACACCTTC.

The CDR3 DNA sequence: TGTGCCATCAGTTCAACCGGGACAGGGTCGTGGAATGAGCAGTTCTTC. This encodes CAISSTGTGSWNEQFF. This chain joins TRBV10-3 and TRBJ2-1; 9 positions match TRBD1. The CDR3 extends over 16 amino acids. The V gene end was trimmed by 5 bases and the J gene end by 7 bases; junction bases not matched to a gene: 12. The germline CDR1 and CDR2 sequences are ENHRY and SYGVKD.

The chain employs TRBV5-1 and TRBJ2-7; weak D call: TRBD1 (6 bases). V lost 2 bases and J lost 2, with 14 bases in between. The CDR3 sequence is 15 residues long. Germline-derived CDR1 and CDR2 are SGHRS and YFSETQ. The CDR3 bases are TGCGCCAGCAGCTTATACACAGGGACAACCTACGAGCAGTACTTC. Protein: CASSLYTGTTYEQYF.